The clone carrying this T cell receptor (beta chain) has only a few counts. A single record per CDR3 protein comes from TCRdb applying MiXCR to the RT-PCR reads. The sample shows 800,000 to 1,000,000 distinct CDR3 sequences, approximately 22% of them seen only once. V gave up 4 bases and J gave up 4 bases; unmatched junction bases: 3. Germline V gene sequence: CDR1 SGHTA, CDR2 FQGNSA. CDR3 length: 13 residues. This sample was taken from a study of response to subunit inactivated influenza vaccine. Sample: PBMCs from blood, taken more than 4 days after vaccination. This clonotype was sampled from a man between 45 and 60 years old who received an inactivated influenza vaccine. The gene calls are TRBV7-2 and TRBJ2-5, with 7 bases identical to TRBD1. The CDR3 bases are TGTGCCAGCAGCTCGGGACAGTTAGAGACCCAGTACTTC. Amino acid sequence: CASSSGQLETQYF.